The rows below give T cell receptor beta chains drawn from one sample of a study of T-cell reconstitution after alpha-beta-depleted transplantation in children. MiXCR, applied by TCRdb to the PCR reads, yields one record per CDR3 protein. This table has approximately 230,000 distinct CDR3 sequences, approximately 24% appearing once. The starting material was PBMCs, mostly from graft donor cells, obtained 360 days after TCRalphabeta/CD19-depleted stem cell transplant. All receptors come from a female patient under 10 years old who had a stem cell transplant for congenital amegakaryocytic thrombocytopenia, so the T cells may come from the graft donor. CDR3s include the opening cysteine and the closing phenylalanine or tryptophan. A D gene is named only where the DNA matches it firmly. Some rows have no size entry. The others give once, few or many, or a class for an expanded clone.

j_call: TRBJ1-2
clone_size: NA
v_call: TRBV18
d_call: NA
cdr3_nt: TGTGCCAGCTCACCGACGACGGATGGCTACACCTTC
cdr3_aa: CASSPTTDGYTF

j_call: TRBJ2-7
clone_size: NA
v_call: TRBV27
d_call: TRBD1
cdr3_nt: TGTGCCAGCAGTTCACAGGGGGGAATCCCTTCCGAGCAGTACTTC
cdr3_aa: CASSSQGGIPSEQYF

j_call: TRBJ2-5
clone_size: many
v_call: TRBV12-3/TRBV12-4
d_call: NA
cdr3_nt: TGTGCCAGCAGTTTAGGGCAGATAAATCAAGAGACCCAGTACTTC
cdr3_aa: CASSLGQINQETQYF

j_call: TRBJ1-2
clone_size: NA
v_call: TRBV12-3/TRBV12-4
d_call: NA
cdr3_nt: TGTGCCAGCAGAAATACAACGGGAGGCTACACCTTC
cdr3_aa: CASRNTTGGYTF

j_call: TRBJ2-7
clone_size: few
v_call: TRBV20-1
d_call: TRBD2
cdr3_nt: TGCAGTGCTAGAGTACTAGCGGGAGGATACGAGCAGTACTTC
cdr3_aa: CSARVLAGGYEQYF

j_call: TRBJ2-5
clone_size: many
v_call: TRBV3-1
d_call: NA
cdr3_nt: TGTGCCAGCAGCCAAGATGCCAGGGTAGAGACCCAGTACTTC
cdr3_aa: CASSQDARVETQYF

j_call: TRBJ2-3
clone_size: few
v_call: TRBV4-1
d_call: TRBD2
cdr3_nt: TGCGCCAGCAGCCAAACTAGGATAGCGGGAGGAGGGGGAGATACGCAGTATTTT
cdr3_aa: CASSQTRIAGGGGDTQYF

j_call: TRBJ1-1
clone_size: once
v_call: TRBV4-3
d_call: NA
cdr3_nt: TGCGCCAGCAGCCATCGGGGAGTGGGGCAAACTGAAGCTTTCTTT
cdr3_aa: CASSHRGVGQTEAFF

j_call: TRBJ2-1
clone_size: few
v_call: TRBV6-5
d_call: NA
cdr3_nt: TGTGCCAGCAGTCTAACCTTAAAGAATGAGCAGTTCTTC
cdr3_aa: CASSLTLKNEQFF

j_call: TRBJ2-2
clone_size: few
v_call: TRBV12-3/TRBV12-4
d_call: NA
cdr3_nt: TGTGCCATAGGGCCCGTCACCGGGGAGCTGTTTTTT
cdr3_aa: CAIGPVTGELFF

j_call: TRBJ1-1
clone_size: many
v_call: TRBV7-3
d_call: NA
cdr3_nt: TGTGCCAGCAGCTTAACCGGGGACACTGAAGCTTTCTTT
cdr3_aa: CASSLTGDTEAFF

j_call: TRBJ2-1
clone_size: NA
v_call: TRBV15
d_call: NA
cdr3_nt: TGTGCCACCAGCAGAGATGACCTTTTGGTAGCGGATTACCATGAGCAGTTCTTC
cdr3_aa: CATSRDDLLVADYHEQFF

j_call: TRBJ2-5
clone_size: many
v_call: TRBV29-1
d_call: TRBD2
cdr3_nt: TGCAGTGACCCCGGACGGGAGGTAGAAGAGACCCAGTACTTC
cdr3_aa: CSDPGREVEETQYF

j_call: TRBJ1-6
clone_size: NA
v_call: TRBV20-1
d_call: NA
cdr3_nt: TGCAGTGCTAGATCGGGCGTCCTGGCCTATTCACCCCTCCACTTT
cdr3_aa: CSARSGVLAYSPLHF

j_call: TRBJ1-4
clone_size: NA
v_call: TRBV7-9
d_call: NA
cdr3_nt: TGTGCCAGCAGCTTAGCTCACAGGGCTTCGAATGAAAAACTGTTTTTT
cdr3_aa: CASSLAHRASNEKLFF

j_call: TRBJ2-7
clone_size: few
v_call: TRBV19
d_call: NA
cdr3_nt: TGTGCCAGTAGTACCCTAGGCTCCTACGAGCAGTACTTC
cdr3_aa: CASSTLGSYEQYF

j_call: TRBJ1-6
clone_size: NA
v_call: TRBV4-1
d_call: TRBD1
cdr3_nt: TGCGCCAGCAGCCAATTAGCCAGGGGGGAGTCACCCCTCCACTTT
cdr3_aa: CASSQLARGESPLHF

j_call: TRBJ2-4
clone_size: NA
v_call: TRBV6-2/TRBV6-3
d_call: NA
cdr3_nt: TGTGCCAGCGCTAGCGTCCTACACAAAAACATTCAGTACTTC
cdr3_aa: CASASVLHKNIQYF

j_call: TRBJ1-1
clone_size: few
v_call: TRBV21-1
d_call: NA
cdr3_nt: TGTGCCAGCAGCAAAATTCGGGACAGGGGACGGGACACTGAAGCTTTCTTT
cdr3_aa: CASSKIRDRGRDTEAFF

j_call: TRBJ2-2
clone_size: NA
v_call: TRBV5-1
d_call: NA
cdr3_nt: TGCGCCAGCAGCCGGACTCACGGGTACACCGGGGAGCTGTTTTTT
cdr3_aa: CASSRTHGYTGELFF

j_call: TRBJ2-1
clone_size: many
v_call: TRBV5-4
d_call: NA
cdr3_nt: TGTGCCAGCAGCCCAACTAGCAATGAGCAGTTCTTC
cdr3_aa: CASSPTSNEQFF

j_call: TRBJ1-3
clone_size: few
v_call: TRBV7-9
d_call: NA
cdr3_nt: TGTGCCAGCAGCTTCGCCAGCCCTGGAAACACCATATATTTT
cdr3_aa: CASSFASPGNTIYF

j_call: TRBJ2-3
clone_size: NA
v_call: TRBV7-2
d_call: TRBD1
cdr3_nt: TGTGCCAGCAGCTCAGGGACAGGGCCAGATACGCAGTATTTT
cdr3_aa: CASSSGTGPDTQYF